This TCR beta chain was captured by sequencing in a study of blood T cells in healthy people across ages (dated by TCRdb to the mid-2010s). Notes on the research overall: In model experiments, template switching captured about one uniquely barcoded TCR beta cDNA molecule for every two T cells. Age-related changes in TCR beta repertoire diversity were measured in the study by deep sequencing normalized with unique cDNA molecular identifiers. The donors were divided into four age groups: young (average around 15 years), middle-aged (around 41), aged (about 56) and long-lived (82). The study analyzed two additional independent replicas of 1 million unique cDNA reads from the same blood draw for two donors, one aged 18 to 29 and one aged 80 or older.

Systemically healthy Caucasian individuals from Russia, some 40 in total and aged roughly 6 to 100 years, were included as donors. Each donor gave 8.5 to 10 milliliters of peripheral blood, collected into EDTA-treated Vacutainer tubes. Ficoll-Paque density-gradient centrifugation was used to isolate PBMCs, with at least 6.5 million per sample. Total RNA was extracted from PBMCs with Trizol reagent, with at least 6 micrograms obtained per sample. The percentages of naive CD45RAhigh/CD27high T cells were determined by flow cytometry on a PBMC aliquot from every donor. To prepare the library, 5' RACE was applied. TCRdb shows the sequencer as Illumina HiSeq 2500. A second PCR of roughly 7 to 12 cycles was run with a J-beta primer mix and a sample-barcoded 5' primer. A template-switch 5' adaptor carrying 12 random nucleotides introduced a unique molecular identifier onto each TCR beta cDNA molecule. At least 2.5 million CDR3-containing paired-end reads were obtained from each sample. All of the RNA was converted into first-strand cDNA using the Mint cDNA synthesis kit, with a TRBC-specific oligonucleotide serving as the primer. Following uracil-DNA glycosylase treatment, all cDNA underwent a first 18-cycle PCR with the universal primers M1SS and BC2_uni_R. The published analysis was carried out like this. Normalization of each sample was performed by random selection of 1 million high-quality reads, each carrying a distinct molecular identifier. Instead of being binned into consensus sequences, reads that shared molecular identifiers were thrown out. MiTCR, run with a Q25 quality threshold and the strictest error-elimination algorithm, handled CDR3 identification, clonotype clustering and error correction. Lower-bound total TCR beta diversity was estimated with a nonparametric unseen species model using Euler transformation. The public reads were run again by TCRdb, first through fastp at Q25 and then through MiXCR, and only productive beta chains were kept. For every CDR3 protein sequence, its rows merge into one entry that carries the most common genes and DNA. These V and J calls originate from TCRdb's pipeline instead of the authors' own analysis. The sample profile shows about 720,000 distinct CDR3 sequences; more than 20% of them were found once. Of the sample, more than 3% falls within the top ten clones.

The CDR3, from cysteine to phenylalanine, totals 12 residues. Only the CDR3 part of the read is kept: 36 bases, read in frame from the first base. As encoded in the germline V gene, CDR1 is SNHLY while CDR2 is FYNNEI. Remarks on this clonotype: Its antigen is not yet known. Nothing much larger sits one base from this clone, and base qualities are not available.

Results the study describes overall, beyond this receptor: Because the CMV infection status of the donors was unknown, age-related changes in expanded clonotypes may potentially have been confounded. Compared with the aged group, the long-lived group had more naive CD4+ T cells, fewer expanded clones and increased TCR diversity, a pattern suggesting age selection. Since profiling was done on bulk unsorted PBMCs, naive and antigen-experienced compartments could not be conclusively compared. The percentage of naive T cells measured by flow cytometry correlated strongly with observed TCR beta diversity. Observed TCR beta diversity per million T cells fell roughly linearly with age, and a significant reduction was already apparent by age approximately 41. Estimates of total diversity based on one million sequenced T cells were considered lower bounds and underestimates.

These data were also filed under a second study, of T cells of mothers and their children. The second study's paper adds: The donors were nine systemically healthy Caucasian individuals, made up of three mothers and their six children. cDNA synthesis used all of the extracted RNA, with 1.5 ug of RNA in each 15 ul reaction. In the second PCR, the M1S primer added sample barcodes and 2-4 random nucleotides. Each mother yielded over 9.5 million TCR beta CDR3 reads and each child 2.5 million to 3 million reads. Thymic selection similarly shapes TCR recombination output in related and unrelated pairs, with minor effect from inherited differences. Normalized repertoire overlap was always found to be slightly, but never significantly, higher in related mother-child pairs than in unrelated mother-child pairs. Persistent microchimeric T cell clones were not detected, at a sensitivity of around 100 clones per million clonotypes. Deep NGS was used in the study to compare the TCR beta repertoires of mothers and children and to look for features that separate related mother-child pairs from unrelated individuals. The mean age was about 40 +/- 4 years for the mothers and about 12 +/- 4 years for the children. Libraries were sequenced on Illumina HiSeq 2000 with 100+100 nt paired-end reads after adapter ligation with NEBNext reagents. Mother and child libraries were prepared a month apart and sequenced in separate runs to prevent cross-contamination. For each donor, between roughly 450,000 and 2,200,000 distinct TCR beta clonotypes were identified. Naive TCR beta clonotypes were estimated from low-frequency clonotypes matched to each donor's FACS-determined naive share, without sorting.

Recombination connected TRBV2 to TRBJ2-5; the D gene is perhaps TRBD1, from 5 matching bases. Gene TRBJ2-7 matches the end of the DNA better, so the J call may be wrong. The sequence was collected from a boy aged 10-17 years in good health. Sequenced: blood. The CDR3 region has the sequence CASSPGKYEQYF. DNA sequence: TGTGCCAGCAGTCCAGGGAAATACGAGCAGTACTTC.